Below are 8 T cell receptor beta chains sequenced from a single sample in a study of identical twins. TCRdb called the 5' RACE reads again in MiXCR, with one record for every CDR3 protein. This table holds 550,000 to 800,000 distinct CDR3 sequences, just over 7% found once. These data were likewise used in another study, on yellow fever vaccine responses in identical twins.

Material: PBMCs. The receptors were gathered from a woman aged 18-29 years in good health.

In this sample, this clonotype turned up a few times. The chain combines TRBV6-1 with TRBJ2-7; D gene uncertain. The ends were cut back, 1 base at V and 2 bases at J, with 6 bases in the middle. Germline V gives CDR1 MNHNS, CDR2 SASEGT. CDR3 length: 13 residues. CDR3 in amino acids: CASSEVATYEQYV. The CDR3 DNA follows: TGTGCCAGCAGTGAAGTGGCCACCTACGAGCAGTACGTC.

The chain couples TRBV7-2 to TRBJ2-4; D is unresolved. Germline lookup yields CDR1 SGHTA and CDR2 FQGNSA. The CDR3 contains 15 residues. V was pared by 7 bases and J by 0 bases, with 13 bases between. In DNA, the CDR3 is TGTGCCAGCACCCCGGGCAGCTTAGCCAAAAACATTCAGTACTTC. Amino acids: CASTPGSLAKNIQYF.

Only a few counts were recorded for this clonotype. The V gene is TRBV12-3 or TRBV12-4, the J gene TRBJ2-5, with D perhaps assigned TRBD1 or TRBD2 (6 bases each). CDR3 length: 13 amino acids. The V end was cut by 7 bases, the J end by 5 bases, with 14 bases between. In nucleotides, the CDR3 is TGTGCCAGCACCCTAGGGGGGAAGGAGACCCAGTACTTC. It specifies CASTLGGKETQYF.

This clonotype was seen more than once but under ten times. The chain carries TRBV7-9 and TRBJ2-4; D unclear. CDR3 size: 15 residues. The V and J ends lost 2 bases and 0 bases respectively, with 8 bases between them. The germline gives CDR1 SEHNR, CDR2 FQNEAQ (reference sequence). The CDR3 sequence is CASSLTGLAKNIQYF. The CDR3 region has the DNA TGTGCCAGCAGCTTAACGGGCTTAGCCAAAAACATTCAGTACTTC.

The CDR3 sequence is CSARGQGGDNQPQHF. The CDR3 DNA reads as TGCAGTGCTAGAGGTCAAGGGGGCGACAATCAGCCCCAGCATTTT. The chain joins TRBV20-1 to TRBJ1-5; 7 bases are a match to TRBD1. The V segment lost 1 base and the J segment 3 bases; nucleotides outside the gene matches: 6. This CDR3 has 15 residues. CDR1 is DFQATT and CDR2 is SNEGSKA in the germline V gene (reference sequence).

This clonotype was seen a few times. V is TRBV5-1 and J is TRBJ2-1; 14 positions match TRBD2. This CDR3 has 20 amino acids. Germline CDR1 SGHRS, CDR2 YFSETQ. The V segment lost 0 bases and the J segment 6 bases; nucleotides outside the gene matches: 14. The CDR3 DNA sequence: TGCGCCAGCAGCTTGGATTTTACGCGGGGACTAGCGGGAGAGCGCAATGAGCAGTTCTTC. Protein: CASSLDFTRGLAGERNEQFF.

In this sample, this clonotype turned up many times. The chain uses TRBV20-1 and TRBJ1-2; TRBD1 aligns across 11 bases. Germline V gene data show CDR1 as DFQATT and CDR2 as SNEGSKA (reference sequence). V gave up 3 bases and J gave up 5 bases; unmatched junction bases: 5. CDR3 length equals 14 residues. In DNA, the CDR3 is TGCAGTGCTAGGGGGGACAGGGGGTATTATGGCTACACCTTC. Amino acids: CSARGDRGYYGYTF.

This clonotype has a handful of counts. The chain is built from TRBV5-1 and TRBJ1-1, with TRBD1 matching 8 bases. The CDR3 extends over 16 amino acids. Germline-derived CDR1 and CDR2 are SGHRS and YFSETQ. Losses at the gene ends were 1 base for V and 4 bases for J; bases not matched to a gene: 9. The CDR3 DNA reads as TGCGCCAGCAGCTTGCGGGAGGGGACAGGAGGCACTGAAGCTTTCTTT. This codes for CASSLREGTGGTEAFF.